This TCR beta chain was documented in a study of cytomegalovirus exposure and HLA in healthy donors. CDR3 length: 13 amino acids. Trimming cost V 7 bases and J 3 bases, with 13 bases left between them. Germline V gene lookup returns CDR1 MNHEY and CDR2 SVGAGI. This PCR relied on a set of 60 Vbeta primers and 13 Jbeta primers. Clones were sequenced by immunoSEQ multiplex PCR, and TCRdb holds only the in-frame ones, with some missing. The repertoire consists of about 150,000 clones, with approximately 82% occurring once and the leading ten covering about 7.1%. The V call is TRBV6-5, the J call TRBJ2-7, with D possibly TRBD1 on 6 matching bases. Sequencing was performed on PBMCs. The TCR was taken from a woman in her 50s in good health and CMV-seropositive. CDR3 DNA sequence: TGTGCCAGCAAAGTCAAGGGGGACTACGAGCAGTACTTC. It translates to CASKVKGDYEQYF.